These 22 T cell receptor beta chains were sequenced from one sample in a study of blood T cell repertoires in COVID-19. Only in-frame clones appear in the TCRdb table, and some are missing; sequencing was by immunoSEQ multiplex PCR. The sample has 250,000 or so clones, 70% to 90% seen once. Sequencing used PBMCs or T cells enriched from blood (not recorded which). The origin of the receptors is a woman aged 50 to 60 who had been exposed to COVID-19.

This chain joins TRBV2 and TRBJ1-1; weak D call: TRBD1 (5 bases). The CDR3 spans 14 residues. Germline values: CDR1 SNHLY, CDR2 FYNNEI. The V end was cut by 7 bases, the J end by 1 base, with 13 bases between. This chain's CDR3 is CASIRGSGNTEAFF. For the CDR3, the DNA is TGTGCCAGCATAAGGGGTAGTGGGAACACTGAAGCTTTCTTT. The whole variable domain, filled in from reference TRBV2 and TRBJ1-1, reads EPEVTQTPSHQVTQMGQEVILRCVPISNHLYFYWYRQILGQKVEFLVSFYNNEISEKSEIFDDQFSVERPDGSNFTLKIRSTKLEDSAMYFCASIRGSGNTEAFFGQGTRLTVV.

The gene calls are TRBV27 and TRBJ1-1; possible D gene TRBD1, 5 bases. The germline V gene has CDR1 MNHEY and CDR2 SMNVEV (reference sequence). The CDR3 is 14 residues long. Trimming shortened V by 3 bases and J by 1 base, and 9 bases separated the two germline ends. The CDR3 region is CASSLGLWNTEAFF. CDR3 in DNA: TGTGCCAGCAGTTTGGGGCTTTGGAACACTGAAGCTTTCTTT.

This rearrangement joins TRBV7-9 to TRBJ1-4; possible D gene TRBD1, 5 bases. CDR3 length equals 14 residues. Trimming stripped 2 bases from V and 3 bases from J, with 7 bases between. Germline assignment: CDR1 SEHNR and CDR2 FQNEAQ (reference sequence). This CDR3 reads CASSLLTANEKLFF. CDR3 coding DNA: TGTGCCAGCAGCTTACTGACAGCTAATGAAAAACTGTTTTTT. The whole variable domain, filled in from reference TRBV7-9 and TRBJ1-4, reads DTGVSQNPRHKITKRGQNVTFRCDPISEHNRLYWYRQTLGQGPEFLTYFQNEAQLEKSRLLSDRFSAERPKGSFSTLEIQRTEQGDSAMYLCASSLLTANEKLFFGSGTQLSVL.

The rearrangement links TRBV18 to TRBJ1-5; D perhaps matches TRBD1 (5 bases). CDR3 length: 15 residues. V was shortened by 5 bases and J by 2 bases, with 13 bases between the two germline ends. CDR1 is KGHSH, CDR2 LQKENI, per germline. CDR3 in DNA: TGTGCCAGCTCATCCGAAGGGGCTGGCAATCAGCCCCAGCATTTT. Protein sequence: CASSSEGAGNQPQHF.

This chain uses TRBV20-1 with TRBJ1-1; no clear D. Germline lookup yields CDR1 DFQATT and CDR2 SNEGSKA (reference sequence). The CDR3 is 12 amino acids. Trimming removed 3 bases from V and 5 bases from J, with 10 bases in between. Here the CDR3 DNA reads TGCAGTGCTAGTTCCCTTCGGACTGAAGCTTTCTTT. Amino acid sequence: CSASSLRTEAFF.

The chain has TRBV5-4 and TRBJ2-6; TRBD1 matches at 11 bases. CDR1 is SGHNT and CDR2 is YYREEE in the germline V gene (reference sequence). The CDR3 runs 18 residues. J lost 1 base, V lost 0 bases, and 3 bases had no gene match. The CDR3 reads CASSLVGTGGSGANVLTF. CDR3 DNA: TGTGCCAGCAGCTTGGTAGGGACAGGGGGTTCTGGGGCCAACGTCCTGACTTTC. Together with reference TRBV5-4 and TRBJ2-6, the CDR3 gives the full variable domain: ETGVTQSPTHLIKTRGQQVTLRCSSQSGHNTVSWYQQALGQGPQFIFQYYREEENGRGNFPPRFSGLQFPNYSSELNVNALELDDSALYLCASSLVGTGGSGANVLTFGAGSRLTVL.

The chain has TRBV3-1 (or the pseudogene TRBV3-2) and TRBJ1-1; D gene uncertain. The CDR3 totals 11 residues. V lost 1 base and J lost 9, with 6 bases in between. CDR1 and CDR2 (germline): LGHDT, YNNKEL (reference sequence). The CDR3 region has the DNA TGTGCCAGCAGCCAAGGGGCGAAAGCTTTCTTT. Residues: CASSQGAKAFF.

This clone was seen a handful of times. The gene calls are TRBV18 and TRBJ1-5; D unresolved. V was cut by 2 bases and J by 4 bases, with 6 bases left in between. The CDR3 covers 13 residues. In germline, CDR1 is KGHSH, CDR2 LQKENI. CDR3 residues: CASSPEGNQPQHF. The CDR3 DNA reads as TGTGCCAGCTCACCAGAGGGAAATCAGCCCCAGCATTTT.

The chain joins TRBV5-6 to TRBJ1-6, with D possibly being TRBD1 (5 bases). Per germline, CDR1 SGHDT and CDR2 YYEEEE. The CDR3 has 15 amino acids. V was shortened by 2 bases and J by 5 bases, with 11 bases between the two germline ends. The CDR3 protein is CASSFGTGNNSPLHF. The CDR3 coding sequence is TGTGCCAGCAGCTTTGGGACTGGGAATAATTCACCCCTCCACTTT.

This clone was detected only a few times. The rearrangement joins TRBV7-9 to TRBJ2-7; TRBD2 agrees at 12 bases. The CDR3 loop spans 14 amino acids. With V trimmed by 5 bases and J by 5 bases, 4 bases remained unmatched. Germline-derived CDR1 and CDR2 are SEHNR and FQNEAQ (reference sequence). Written as DNA, the CDR3 is TGTGCCAGCAGCGAGGGACTAGCGGGCGACGAGCAGTACTTC. This gives the protein CASSEGLAGDEQYF.

This sequence joins TRBV5-6 and TRBJ1-2; D is uncertain. V dropped 5 bases and J dropped 5 bases, with 19 bases sitting between them. The CDR3 covers 15 residues. Germline CDR1 reads SGHDT; CDR2 reads YYEEEE. CDR3 DNA: TGTGCCAGCAGTCCGACTTCGACGGGTGGGTATGGCTACACCTTC. This codes for CASSPTSTGGYGYTF. Using reference TRBV5-6 and TRBJ1-2 for the parts outside the CDR3, the full variable domain is DAGVTQSPTHLIKTRGQQVTLRCSPKSGHDTVSWYQQALGQGPQFIFQYYEEEERQRGNFPDRFSGHQFPNYSSELNVNALLLGDSALYLCASSPTSTGGYGYTFGSGTRLTVV.

CDR3 sequence: CASSRSGDYGYTF. CDR3 nucleotides: TGTGCCAGCAGCCGTTCAGGGGACTATGGCTACACCTTC. V and J are TRBV5-4 and TRBJ1-2; maybe TRBD1 (6 bases). CDR3 size: 13 residues. Germline V gene sequence: CDR1 SGHNT, CDR2 YYREEE (reference sequence). Trimming cost V 4 bases and J 3 bases, with 10 bases left between them. The full variable domain, with the rest looked up from reference TRBV5-4 and TRBJ1-2, is ETGVTQSPTHLIKTRGQQVTLRCSSQSGHNTVSWYQQALGQGPQFIFQYYREEENGRGNFPPRFSGLQFPNYSSELNVNALELDDSALYLCASSRSGDYGYTFGSGTRLTVV.

The V call is TRBV18, the J call TRBJ1-1; D is possibly TRBD1 (6 bases). The ends were cut back, 3 bases at V and 8 bases at J, with 13 bases in the middle. The CDR3 is made up of 13 amino acids. Germline V gene sequence: CDR1 KGHSH, CDR2 LQKENI. CDR3 amino acids: CASSPSGGKEAFF. The CDR3 region has the DNA TGTGCCAGCTCACCGAGTGGGGGCAAGGAAGCTTTCTTT.

The chain combines TRBV29-1 with TRBJ1-2, with 7 bases lining up with TRBD1. V was pared by 6 bases and J by 4 bases, with 5 bases of the junction left unmatched. This CDR3 has 12 residues. The V gene's germline CDR1 is SQVTM and CDR2 ANQGSEA. CDR3: CSVTTGVYGYTF. The CDR3 coding sequence is TGCAGCGTCACCACAGGGGTCTATGGCTACACCTTC.

V and J are TRBV5-1 and TRBJ1-1; 8 nucleotides line up with TRBD1. This CDR3 region has 15 residues. Losses at the gene ends were 4 bases for V and 1 base for J; bases not matched to a gene: 6. Germline lookup yields CDR1 SGHRS and CDR2 YFSETQ. CDR3 residues: CASSLSQGANTEAFF. For the CDR3, the DNA is TGCGCCAGCAGCCTGTCCCAGGGGGCGAACACTGAAGCTTTCTTT.

The chain has TRBV27 and TRBJ2-7; TRBD1 agrees at 11 bases. Per germline, CDR1 MNHEY and CDR2 SMNVEV (reference sequence). Trimming at V came to 6 bases and at J to 3 bases, leaving 4 bases not matched to a gene. The CDR3 consists of 14 residues. The CDR3 loop is CASSQDRGLYEQYF. CDR3 DNA: TGTGCCAGCAGCCAGGACAGGGGGCTCTACGAGCAGTACTTC.

V usage is TRBV11-2 and J usage is TRBJ2-7, with 7 positions matching TRBD1. The CDR3 totals 14 residues. The V gene end was trimmed by 1 base and the J gene end by 7 bases; junction bases not matched to a gene: 7. Germline V gene data show CDR1 as SGHAT and CDR2 as FQNNGV. In DNA, the CDR3 is TGTGCCAGCAGCTTAGGACAGGGTGTAGGAGAGCAGTACTTC. This codes for CASSLGQGVGEQYF.

The V and J genes are TRBV4-3 and TRBJ2-7, with a tentative D call TRBD2 (5 bases). Trimming cost V 1 base and J 3 bases, with 13 bases left between them. From germline, CDR1 is LGHNA and CDR2 YSLEER. This CDR3 is built from 15 residues. CDR3 DNA: TGCGCCAGCAGCCAAGCCGTCGGGGATCACTACGAGCAGTACTTC. It translates to CASSQAVGDHYEQYF.

The CDR3 nucleotides are TGTGCCAGCACCACGAGGGTCGGCTACACCTTC. This sequence encodes CASTTRVGYTF. The chain recombines TRBV2 with TRBJ1-2; D is ambiguous. Per germline, CDR1 SNHLY and CDR2 FYNNEI. The V gene lost 7 bases and the J gene lost 8 bases, with 11 bases spanning the gap. CDR3 length: 11 amino acids.

This chain connects TRBV27 to TRBJ1-1, with D maybe TRBD1 (6 bases). This CDR3 is built from 13 residues. From germline, CDR1 is MNHEY and CDR2 SMNVEV (reference sequence). Trimming pared 7 bases from V and 12 bases from J, leaving 21 bases between. CDR3 region: CASTNRAALVTFF. CDR3 nucleotide sequence: TGTGCCAGCACTAACAGGGCCGCTTTGGTAACTTTCTTT.

The chain carries TRBV30 and TRBJ1-6, with 7 bases aligning to TRBD1. The CDR3 is 13 residues long. CDR1 and CDR2 from the germline V gene are GTSNPN and SVGIG (reference sequence). V shed 5 bases and J 5 bases; nucleotides not matched to a gene: 3. The CDR3 DNA reads as TGTGCCTGGGACAGGGAGAATAATTCACCCCTCCACTTT. Amino acid sequence: CAWDRENNSPLHF.

This clone was counted once. The chain carries TRBV10-3 and TRBJ2-2; a possible D gene is TRBD1 (5 bases). CDR1 and CDR2 from the germline V gene are ENHRY and SYGVKD. This CDR3 comprises 12 residues. V was pared by 6 bases and J by 5 bases, with 7 bases between. The CDR3 sequence is CAIRPGTGELFF. The CDR3 nucleotides read TGTGCCATCAGGCCAGGGACCGGGGAGCTGTTTTTT.